This T cell receptor (beta chain) was found in a study of CD8+ T cells in alopecia areata. Study summary: Twice daily, treated patients received 5 to 10 mg of oral tofacitinib. Patients remained on tofacitinib for 6 to 18 months and then went 6 months without it. Study-wide points: Under tofacitinib, numerous expanded lesional clonotypes remained detectable in scalp and blood. Scalp clonality and expanded CD8+ clones among the top 100 showed significant decreases with tofacitinib.

A note on this clone: Its antigen is currently unknown.

Trimming took 0 bases from V and 5 from J; bases not matched to a gene: 1. Looked up from germline, CDR1 is LNHNV and CDR2 is YYDKDF (reference sequence). The CDR3 length is 14 residues. Sequencing relied on a cDNA template that was reverse transcribed from extracted RNA. Sequencing used immunoSEQ multiplex PCR; TCRdb keeps in-frame clones, though not all of them. The sample lists around 180,000 clones; under 80% were seen once. Regarding treatment: oral pan-JAK inhibitor, 5-10 mg twice daily. This receptor was obtained from a human donor with alopecia areata. The chain joins TRBV15 to TRBJ2-4; TRBD1 aligns across 7 bases. The specimen was CD4+ T cells sorted from blood, collected around week 50, from a patient treated with tofacitinib. The CDR3 sequence: CATSREGTENIQYF. For the CDR3, the DNA is TGTGCCACCAGCAGAGAAGGGACAGAAAACATTCAGTACTTC.